This T cell receptor (beta chain) was documented in a study of T cells in Graves' hyperthyroidism and ophthalmopathy. About the research overall: Peripheral blood collection took place at initial diagnosis, before any treatment.

General study results and limits: Before onset, ophthalmopathy was predicted by the model a median around 6 months earlier. A model of 13 V-J features distinguished ophthalmopathy from stable hyperthyroidism.

The CDR3 runs 13 residues. V was trimmed by 2 bases and J by 1 base, leaving 6 bases between them. A word on this clonotype: Its target is unknown.

It was uncontrolled infection, other autoimmune disease, pregnancy or lactation that excluded patients. TCR beta CDR3 regions were amplified from RNA transcripts. RT-PCR in the first round (using the HTBI primer set) targeted the TCR CDR3. TCRdb re-called the multiplex PCR reads with MiXCR, one entry per CDR3 protein. The sample lists hundreds of thousands of distinct CDR3 sequences, around 24% occurring once. Sequences were obtained from blood. This TCR was recovered from a woman aged 30 to 39 with Graves' ophthalmopathy. This sequence joins TRBV12-3 or TRBV12-4 and TRBJ2-7; D is uncertain. CDR3 sequence: CASSLSQSYEQYF. The CDR3 nucleotides read TGTGCCAGCAGTTTAAGTCAGTCCTACGAGCAGTACTTC.